This T cell receptor (beta chain) was recorded in a study of human T cells and chemical hapten exposure. Overall study: Yields of TCR per sample differed, chiefly owing to small differences in pooled library volume. General study points: TCRs at high frequency, those above 1 in 1000, did not change with DPC sensitization.

This CDR3 comprises 16 residues. Trimming shortened V by 0 bases and J by 3 bases, and 16 bases separated the two germline ends. Germline V lookup: CDR1 SGHDT, CDR2 YYEEEE. The library gave individual cDNA molecules unique molecular identifiers. TCRdb re-derived calls from the RACE reads in MiXCR, one entry per CDR3 protein. Among 370,000 or so distinct CDR3 sequences listed, about 4.4% were seen once. This clonotype was seen at least ten times. Antigen specificity is unknown. Indicated time point: patch test 1, 2 weeks after DPC sensitization. Treatment noted: therapeutic diphenylcyclopropenone sensitization with weekly scalp DPC.

This TCR came from a woman in her fifties or sixties with alopecia areata. Some clones in this sample may be carry-over from other donors' samples. The sample consisted of whole blood, taken in connection with sensitization to the hapten diphenylcyclopropenone (DPC). This rearrangement joins TRBV5-6 to TRBJ2-7, with unresolved D. The CDR3 DNA reads as TGTGCCAGCAGCTTGGGGTTCAAGACCGCCTACTACGAGCAGTACTTC. The encoded protein is CASSLGFKTAYYEQYF.